These 29 T cell receptor beta chains originate from one sample sequenced in a study of OX40 agonist ivuxolimab in advanced cancers. The repertoire was sequenced with immunoSEQ multiplex PCR; TCRdb's copy has only in-frame clones and lacks some. The table includes more than 15,000 clones, approximately 80% detected once. The sample in question was CD4+ or CD8+ T cells sorted from blood, obtained in a trial of the OX40 agonist ivuxolimab. Source of these receptors: an adult with an advanced solid tumor such as melanoma, head and neck, liver or kidney cancer.

The J gene is TRBJ2-1, the V gene TRBV5-4; D gene uncertain. V lost 4 bases and J lost 0, with 14 bases in between. Germline V gene sequence: CDR1 SGHNT, CDR2 YYREEE (reference sequence). The CDR3 loop spans 16 amino acids. The CDR3 DNA is TGTGCCAGCAGCCCTCTCGGCCGGAGCTCCTACAATGAGCAGTTCTTC. It encodes CASSPLGRSSYNEQFF. Together with reference TRBV5-4 and TRBJ2-1, the CDR3 gives the full variable domain: ETGVTQSPTHLIKTRGQQVTLRCSSQSGHNTVSWYQQALGQGPQFIFQYYREEENGRGNFPPRFSGLQFPNYSSELNVNALELDDSALYLCASSPLGRSSYNEQFFGPGTRLTVL.

The chain carries TRBV7-9 and TRBJ2-7, with D maybe TRBD1 (6 bases). Germline loops: CDR1 SEHNR, CDR2 FQNEAQ (reference sequence). This CDR3 comprises 15 residues. The V end lost 4 bases, the J end lost 1 base, and 14 bases lay between the germline ends. The CDR3 DNA sequence: TGTGCCAGCAGCTCTGCCGGGACACGATCCTACGAGCAGTACTTC. It codes for CASSSAGTRSYEQYF. The whole variable domain, filled in from reference TRBV7-9 and TRBJ2-7, reads DTGVSQNPRHKITKRGQNVTFRCDPISEHNRLYWYRQTLGQGPEFLTYFQNEAQLEKSRLLSDRFSAERPKGSFSTLEIQRTEQGDSAMYLCASSSAGTRSYEQYFGPGTRLTVT.

The chain's CDR3 is CASSPFASGGTDTQYF. The CDR3 bases are TGTGCCAGCAGCCCATTCGCTAGCGGAGGAACAGATACGCAGTATTTT. The chain is built from TRBV9 and TRBJ2-3; 7 nucleotides agree with TRBD2. Germline V gene lookup returns CDR1 SGDLS and CDR2 YYNGEE. The ends lost 4 bases at V and 3 bases at J; junction bases unmatched: 11. CDR3 length: 16 residues. Full variable domain (rest looked up from reference TRBV9 and TRBJ2-3): DSGVTQTPKHLITATGQRVTLRCSPRSGDLSVYWYQQSLDQGLQFLIQYYNGEERAKGNILERFSAQQFPDLHSELNLSSLELGDSALYFCASSPFASGGTDTQYFGPGTRLTVL.

The chain combines TRBV7-2 with TRBJ2-2, with 10 bases aligning to TRBD1. Germline V gene lookup returns CDR1 SGHTA and CDR2 FQGNSA. The CDR3 length is 17 residues. V dropped 7 bases and J dropped 6; count of bases not matched to a gene: 14. The CDR3 region is CASTRIETGGTPGELFF. DNA for the CDR3: TGTGCCAGCACCCGAATTGAGACAGGGGGCACCCCCGGGGAGCTGTTTTTT.

V is TRBV4-1 and J is TRBJ1-6; D is perhaps TRBD1 (5 bases). Germline loops: CDR1 MGHRA, CDR2 YSYEKL. This CDR3 is built from 17 residues. Trimming left V 5 bases short and J 0 bases short, with 14 bases between. This CDR3 reads CASSSVEGYSYNSPLHF. The CDR3 DNA reads as TGCGCCAGCAGCTCCGTTGAGGGGTACTCCTATAATTCACCCCTCCACTTT.

The chain uses TRBV7-3 and TRBJ2-7; D unresolved. V was trimmed by 5 bases and J by 0 bases, leaving 14 bases between them. The CDR3 has 15 amino acids. Germline CDR1 and CDR2: SGHTA and FQGTGA. DNA for the CDR3: TGTGCCAGCAGCCCCGCGATTGGCAGCTCCTACGAGCAGTACTTC. Amino acid sequence: CASSPAIGSSYEQYF.

The rearrangement uses TRBV19 and TRBJ2-3; D uncertain. V lost 5 bases to trimming and J lost 5 bases, with 14 bases between them. Germline V gene data show CDR1 as LNHDA and CDR2 as SQIVND (reference sequence). CDR3 length equals 14 residues. The CDR3 nucleotides read TGTGCCAGTAGTGACCACAGTCTCAAAGATACGCAGTATTTT. This gives the protein CASSDHSLKDTQYF.

The chain carries TRBV10-1 and TRBJ2-5; 8 bases line up with TRBD2. This CDR3 has 15 amino acids. Per germline, CDR1 WNHNN and CDR2 SYGVQD (reference sequence). V trimming: 2 bases; J trimming: 1 base; junction bases outside the gene matches: 3. The CDR3 region is CASSESGGLQETQYF. CDR3 DNA: TGCGCCAGCAGTGAGAGCGGGGGCCTCCAAGAGACCCAGTACTTC.

V is TRBV27 and J is TRBJ2-1; 11 bases are shared with TRBD1. Germline CDR1 MNHEY, CDR2 SMNVEV (reference sequence). V was clipped by 2 bases and J by 4 bases; unmatched bases: 1. The length of the CDR3 is 15 residues. The CDR3: CASSLGTGGYNEQFF. As DNA, the CDR3 is TGTGCCAGCAGTTTAGGGACAGGGGGATACAATGAGCAGTTCTTC.

The V call is TRBV7-9, the J call TRBJ2-1; 11 positions agree with TRBD2. The CDR3 has 16 amino acids. V lost 5 bases to trimming and J lost 6 bases; unmatched junction nucleotides: 9. Germline loops: CDR1 SEHNR, CDR2 FQNEAQ (reference sequence). The CDR3 nucleotides read TGTGCCAGCAGCCCCATTACTAGCGGGAGTCCCAATGAGCAGTTCTTC. This encodes CASSPITSGSPNEQFF.

V is TRBV5-4 and J is TRBJ2-7, with 9 bases identical to TRBD2. The V segment lost 4 bases and the J segment 3 bases; nucleotides outside the gene matches: 5. CDR3 length: 14 amino acids. Germline CDR1 and CDR2: SGHNT and YYREEE (reference sequence). The CDR3 spells CASSVGLASYEQYF. CDR3 nucleotides: TGTGCCAGCAGCGTCGGACTAGCGAGCTACGAGCAGTACTTC.

The V gene is TRBV5-1, the J gene TRBJ2-3, with D maybe TRBD2 (6 bases). The V gene lost 2 bases and the J gene lost 2 bases, with 12 bases spanning the gap. Germline CDR1 is SGHRS and CDR2 is YFSETQ. This CDR3 has 15 amino acids. CDR3 DNA: TGCGCCAGCAGCTTTTTCGGGGGAGACACAGATACGCAGTATTTT. It encodes CASSFFGGDTDTQYF. The complete variable domain, with remaining parts taken from reference TRBV5-1 and TRBJ2-3, reads KAGVTQTPRYLIKTRGQQVTLSCSPISGHRSVSWYQQTPGQGLQFLFEYFSETQRNKGNFPGRFSGRQFSNSRSEMNVSTLELGDSALYLCASSFFGGDTDTQYFGPGTRLTVL.

The chain carries TRBV6-1 and TRBJ2-7; D call uncertain. Germline V gene lookup returns CDR1 MNHNS and CDR2 SASEGT. The CDR3 is 15 amino acids. V lost 1 base and J lost 0, with 10 bases in between. The CDR3 DNA follows: TGTGCCAGCAGTGAAGAAGGGCCTAGCTCCTACGAGCAGTACTTC. It encodes CASSEEGPSSYEQYF.

This rearrangement joins TRBV2 to TRBJ2-1; the match to TRBD2 covers 14 bases. CDR1 is SNHLY and CDR2 is FYNNEI in the germline V gene. This CDR3 region has 19 residues. With 6 bases clipped from V and 2 bases from J, the junction kept 12 bases outside the gene matches. CDR3 in DNA: TGTGCCAGCAGGGGACCGGGACTAGCGGGAGCGGGACCCTACAATGAGCAGTTCTTC. This sequence encodes CASRGPGLAGAGPYNEQFF.

This clone was observed a single time. The rearrangement joins TRBV5-5 to TRBJ2-7, with TRBD2 identical over 7 bases. The CDR3 length is 16 residues. The junction had 7 bases not matched to a gene; V was cut back by 1 base and J by 0 bases. The germline gives CDR1 SGHKS, CDR2 YYEKEE (reference sequence). The CDR3 region is CASSLLGGGSSYEQYF. DNA for the CDR3: TGTGCCAGCAGCTTGCTGGGCGGGGGTAGCTCCTACGAGCAGTACTTC.

The rearrangement uses TRBV4-3 and TRBJ2-3; no clear D. Germline assignment: CDR1 LGHNA and CDR2 YSLEER. V lost 2 bases and J 0 bases, leaving 6 bases between the germline ends. This CDR3 has 14 residues. CDR3 sequence: CASSQLSSTDTQYF. CDR3 sequence (DNA): TGCGCCAGCAGCCAACTATCTAGCACAGATACGCAGTATTTT.

The V gene is TRBV28, the J gene TRBJ1-5; maybe TRBD1 (6 bases). The CDR3 extends over 15 amino acids. V lost 6 bases and J lost 5, with 17 bases in between. In germline, CDR1 is MDHEN, CDR2 SYDVKM. CDR3 sequence reads: CASSPTGGVHQPQHF. CDR3 in DNA: TGTGCCAGCAGCCCGACGGGGGGCGTTCATCAGCCCCAGCATTTT.

V gene TRBV6-1 combines with J gene TRBJ2-4, with 12 nucleotides matching TRBD2. CDR1 is MNHNS and CDR2 is SASEGT in the germline V gene. The V gene end was trimmed by 2 bases and the J gene end by 6 bases; junction bases not matched to a gene: 2. This CDR3 comprises 15 residues. The CDR3 DNA follows: TGTGCCAGCAGTGAACTAGCGGGAGGGCCAAACATTCAGTACTTC. Protein sequence: CASSELAGGPNIQYF.

V gene TRBV28 combines with J gene TRBJ2-7, with D unclear. V lost 2 bases and J 2 bases, leaving 4 bases between the germline ends. This CDR3 has 12 residues. The V gene's germline CDR1 is MDHEN and CDR2 SYDVKM. The CDR3: CASSLGAYEQYF. For the CDR3, the DNA is TGTGCCAGCAGTTTAGGGGCCTACGAGCAGTACTTC.

This chain joins TRBV9 and TRBJ1-2; tentative D call: TRBD1 (5 bases). The germline CDR1 and CDR2 sequences are SGDLS and YYNGEE. The length of the CDR3 is 12 residues. Deletions cut 4 bases from V and 8 bases from J, with 12 bases between. CDR3 protein: CASSPSQGGYTF. The CDR3 bases are TGTGCCAGCAGCCCAAGCCAGGGAGGCTACACCTTC.

The chain links TRBV28 to TRBJ2-3, with 9 bases that match TRBD2. Germline values: CDR1 MDHEN, CDR2 SYDVKM. The CDR3 sequence is 15 residues long. Losses at the gene ends were 6 bases for V and 2 bases for J; bases not matched to a gene: 6. Written as DNA, the CDR3 is TGTGCCAGCAGGCACCCTAGCGGGACCACAGATACGCAGTATTTT. Translated: CASRHPSGTTDTQYF.

The chain carries TRBV9 and TRBJ2-7; D ambiguous. The V end lost 0 bases, the J end lost 1 base, and 11 bases lay between the germline ends. Germline V gives CDR1 SGDLS, CDR2 YYNGEE. This CDR3 is built from 15 residues. For the CDR3, the DNA is TGTGCCAGCAGCGTAGGGTCTCAGTTTTCCTACGAGCAGTACTTC. As protein: CASSVGSQFSYEQYF. Combining the CDR3 with reference TRBV9 and TRBJ2-7 gives the whole variable domain DSGVTQTPKHLITATGQRVTLRCSPRSGDLSVYWYQQSLDQGLQFLIQYYNGEERAKGNILERFSAQQFPDLHSELNLSSLELGDSALYFCASSVGSQFSYEQYFGPGTRLTVT.

The chain joins TRBV7-9 to TRBJ2-7; D unclear. V dropped 1 base and J dropped 4 bases, with 5 bases sitting between them. The CDR3 extends over 12 amino acids. Germline V CDR1 and CDR2: SEHNR, FQNEAQ (reference sequence). The CDR3: CASSLGVYEQYF. CDR3 in DNA: TGTGCCAGCAGCTTAGGGGTGTACGAGCAGTACTTC.

The chain employs TRBV7-2 and TRBJ2-7; TRBD1 or TRBD2 may be the D gene (5 bases each). The germline CDR1 and CDR2 sequences are SGHTA and FQGNSA. V was pared by 7 bases and J by 2 bases, with 15 bases between. There are 14 residues in the CDR3. The CDR3 loop reads CASTFWDGAYEQYF. The CDR3 region has the DNA TGTGCCAGCACCTTTTGGGACGGAGCCTACGAGCAGTACTTC.

The sample holds a few counts of this clone. In nucleotides, the CDR3 is TGTGCCAGCTCCGAAGGGGGGCCGCAAGAGACCCAGTACTTC. Encoded protein: CASSEGGPQETQYF. This chain links TRBV7-6 with TRBJ2-5; D tentatively fits TRBD1 or TRBD2 (6 bases each). This CDR3 region has 14 residues. The V and J ends lost 8 bases and 2 bases respectively, with 15 bases between them. Germline CDR1 is SGHVS and CDR2 is FNYEAQ.

This rearrangement joins TRBV10-3 to TRBJ2-7; 8 bases are a match to TRBD1. This CDR3 is built from 15 residues. V lost 3 bases, J lost 5 bases, and 9 bases stayed unmatched. Looked up from germline, CDR1 is ENHRY and CDR2 is SYGVKD. CDR3 in amino acids: CAISDTRTGLDEQYF. The CDR3 nucleotides are TGTGCCATCAGTGATACCCGGACAGGGTTGGACGAGCAGTACTTC.

The chain recombines TRBV9 with TRBJ1-4; D gene uncertain. CDR3 length: 14 amino acids. CDR1 is SGDLS, CDR2 YYNGEE, per germline. The V end lost 0 bases, the J end lost 5 bases, and 8 bases lay between the germline ends. In DNA, the CDR3 is TGTGCCAGCAGCGTAGAACGGCAGAATGAAAAACTGTTTTTT. Its protein product is CASSVERQNEKLFF.

This clone was counted a single time. The chain couples TRBV7-9 to TRBJ2-5; a possible D gene is TRBD1 (6 bases). The J call could be wrong; TRBJ2-7 is a better fit for the DNA end. The CDR3 spans 13 residues. Per the germline V gene, CDR1 is SEHNR and CDR2 is FQNEAQ (reference sequence). In DNA form, the CDR3 reads TGTGCCAGCAGCGCCCGGACAGCCTACGAGCAGTACTTC. Amino acid sequence: CASSARTAYEQYF.

V gene TRBV9 combines with J gene TRBJ1-1, with 9 bases aligning to TRBD1. CDR3 length: 14 residues. The germline V gene encodes CDR1 SGDLS and CDR2 YYNGEE. V was clipped by 3 bases and J by 4 bases; unmatched bases: 4. The CDR3 coding sequence is TGTGCCAGCAGCGGGGGACAGGGCGGCACTGAAGCTTTCTTT. This codes for CASSGGQGGTEAFF. Complete variable domain (other parts from reference TRBV9 and TRBJ1-1): DSGVTQTPKHLITATGQRVTLRCSPRSGDLSVYWYQQSLDQGLQFLIQYYNGEERAKGNILERFSAQQFPDLHSELNLSSLELGDSALYFCASSGGQGGTEAFFGQGTRLTVV.